This TCR beta chain was sequenced during a study of blood T cells in healthy people across ages. CDR1 ENHRY and CDR2 SYGVKD come from the germline V gene. V was trimmed by 0 bases and J by 8 bases, leaving 19 bases between them. This CDR3 has 16 residues. Whole-study findings and limits: Observed TCR beta diversity per million T cells went down as age went up. This fall followed a roughly linear course with age.

On this clonotype: Its antigen is still unknown.

The authors ran a second PCR of about 6 to 11 cycles using a sample-barcoded 5' primer and a J-beta primer mix. A tag from a template-switch adaptor with 12 random nucleotides marked each cDNA molecule. CDR3-containing paired-end reads numbering at least 2.5 million came from each sample. MiXCR was run by TCRdb on the 5' RACE reads, yielding one entry per CDR3 protein. Seen here are fewer than 2,000,000 distinct CDR3 sequences, 30% to 40% observed once, and the top ten hold around 23%. All donors came from Russia, were Caucasian and healthy, and spanned ages roughly 6 to 100. The chain has TRBV10-3 and TRBJ1-2; D remains unclear. The clonotype was recovered from a human donor in good health. Sample: blood. DNA for the CDR3: TGTGCCATCAGTGAGTCAGGCGTGGGAGGCCCGGAGGGCTACACCTTC. Translating it yields CAISESGVGGPEGYTF.